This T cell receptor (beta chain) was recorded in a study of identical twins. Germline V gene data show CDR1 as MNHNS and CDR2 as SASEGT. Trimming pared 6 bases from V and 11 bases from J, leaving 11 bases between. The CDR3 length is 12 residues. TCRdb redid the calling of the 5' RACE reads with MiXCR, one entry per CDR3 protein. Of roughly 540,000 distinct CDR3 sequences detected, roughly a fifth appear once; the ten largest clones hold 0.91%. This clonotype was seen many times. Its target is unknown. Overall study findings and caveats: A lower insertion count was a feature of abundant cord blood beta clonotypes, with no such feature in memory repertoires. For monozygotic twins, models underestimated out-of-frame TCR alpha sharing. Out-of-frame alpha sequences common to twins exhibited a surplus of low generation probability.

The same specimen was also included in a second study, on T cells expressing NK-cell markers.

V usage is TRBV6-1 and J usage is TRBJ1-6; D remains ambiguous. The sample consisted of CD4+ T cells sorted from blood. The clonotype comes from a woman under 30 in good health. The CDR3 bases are TGTGCCAGCAGGACCCCAGGCCCACCCCTCCACTTT. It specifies CASRTPGPPLHF.